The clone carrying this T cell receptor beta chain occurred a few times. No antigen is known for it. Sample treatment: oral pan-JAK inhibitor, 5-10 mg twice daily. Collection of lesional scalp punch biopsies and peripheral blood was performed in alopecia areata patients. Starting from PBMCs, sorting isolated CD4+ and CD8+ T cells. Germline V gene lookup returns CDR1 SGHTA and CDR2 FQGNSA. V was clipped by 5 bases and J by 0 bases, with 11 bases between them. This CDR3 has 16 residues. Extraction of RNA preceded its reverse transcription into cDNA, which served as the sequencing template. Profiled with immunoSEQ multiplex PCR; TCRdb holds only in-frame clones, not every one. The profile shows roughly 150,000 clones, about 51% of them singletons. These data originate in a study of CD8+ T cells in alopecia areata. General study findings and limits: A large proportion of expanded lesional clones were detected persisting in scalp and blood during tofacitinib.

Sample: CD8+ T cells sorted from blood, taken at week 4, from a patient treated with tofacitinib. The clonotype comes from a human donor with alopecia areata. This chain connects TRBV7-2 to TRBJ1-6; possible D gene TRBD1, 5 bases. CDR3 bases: TGTGCCAGCAGCGTTCGACAGAGCTCCTATAATTCACCCCTCCACTTT. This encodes CASSVRQSSYNSPLHF.